Shown below are 18 T cell receptor beta chains from a single sample sequenced in a study of blood T cell repertoires in COVID-19. Assay: immunoSEQ multiplex PCR; the TCRdb copy retains only in-frame clones and omits some. Counted here are about 140,000 clones, approximately 84% occurring once; the ten biggest clones make up around 8%. Sequencing was performed on peripheral blood. Every receptor here comes from a human donor in a cohort sampled during active COVID-19.

Only a few counts were recorded for this clone. The chain has TRBV27 and TRBJ2-1, with D possibly matching TRBD2 (6 bases). With 2 bases removed from V and 0 bases from J, the gap between germline ends came to 17 bases. The CDR3 totals 18 residues. Germline CDR1 MNHEY, CDR2 SMNVEV (reference sequence). The CDR3 region is CASSLPFWAGSSYNEQFF. The CDR3, as DNA: TGTGCCAGCAGTTTACCTTTCTGGGCGGGGAGCTCCTACAATGAGCAGTTCTTC.

The V and J genes are TRBV7-2 and TRBJ1-5, with 10 bases matching TRBD1. The CDR3 is 15 residues long. J lost 9 bases, V lost 5 bases, and 10 bases had no gene match. The V gene's germline CDR1 is SGHTA and CDR2 FQGNSA. CDR3 nucleotide sequence: TGTGCCAGCAGCCTCCGACAGGGGGCCCTATCGCCCCAGCATTTT. Its protein product is CASSLRQGALSPQHF.

This chain joins TRBV3-1 (or the pseudogene TRBV3-2) and TRBJ1-1; 7 bases are shared with TRBD1. With V trimmed by 7 bases and J by 2 bases, 4 bases remained unmatched. There are 13 residues in the CDR3. Germline CDR1 and CDR2: LGHDT and YNNKEL (reference sequence). The CDR3: CASNRQGNTEAFF. The CDR3 DNA reads TGTGCCAGCAACAGACAGGGAAACACTGAAGCTTTCTTT.

Only a few counts were recorded for this clone. The sample contains more than one DNA sequence encoding this CDR3. The gene calls are TRBV2 and TRBJ1-2; 7 nucleotides match TRBD1. Germline V CDR1 and CDR2: SNHLY, FYNNEI. The CDR3 extends over 13 amino acids. The V and J ends lost 3 bases and 2 bases, in that order; junction bases with no gene match: 0. This chain's CDR3 is CASSETGNYGYTF. The CDR3, as DNA: TGTGCCAGCAGTGAGACAGGGAACTATGGCTACACCTTC.

The chain joins TRBV18 to TRBJ2-1; a weak D match, TRBD1 (6 bases). CDR3 length equals 12 residues. V lost 3 bases to trimming and J lost 8 bases, with 8 bases between them. Germline V gene sequence: CDR1 KGHSH, CDR2 LQKENI. The CDR3 sequence: CASSPGGDEQFF. The CDR3 region has the DNA TGTGCCAGCTCACCTGGGGGCGATGAGCAGTTCTTC. The variable domain in full, completed from reference TRBV18 and TRBJ2-1, reads NAGVMQNPRHLVRRRGQEARLRCSPMKGHSHVYWYRQLPEEGLKFMVYLQKENIIDESGMPKERFSAEFPKEGPSILRIQQVVRGDSAAYFCASSPGGDEQFFGPGTRLTVL.

V usage is TRBV5-4 and J usage is TRBJ2-4; D gene unclear. The CDR3 runs to 15 residues. CDR1 is SGHNT, CDR2 YYREEE, per germline (reference sequence). V lost 4 bases, J lost 0 bases, and 11 bases lay in between. The chain's CDR3 is CASSPPNLAKNIQYF. CDR3 DNA sequence: TGTGCCAGCAGCCCGCCTAATTTAGCCAAAAACATTCAGTACTTC.

CDR3 loop: CASSLEENSYNEQFF. The DNA for the CDR3 is TGCGCCAGCAGCTTAGAGGAGAACTCCTACAATGAGCAGTTCTTC. This chain uses TRBV5-1 with TRBJ2-1; no clear D. This CDR3 spans 15 amino acids. Per the germline V gene, CDR1 is SGHRS and CDR2 is YFSETQ. V was pared by 2 bases and J by 0 bases, with 9 bases between.

This clone was observed once. This rearrangement joins TRBV2 to TRBJ2-3; possibly TRBD1 for D (6 bases). Trimming took 6 bases from V and 0 from J, leaving 7 bases between them. Per germline, CDR1 SNHLY and CDR2 FYNNEI. The CDR3 length is 13 residues. The CDR3 DNA reads TGTGCCAGCAGGGGACAAAGCACAGATACGCAGTATTTT. Encoded protein: CASRGQSTDTQYF.

V gene TRBV20-1 combines with J gene TRBJ1-2; the D is unclear. The CDR3 extends over 14 amino acids. The V end lost 3 bases, the J end lost 4 bases, and 15 bases lay between the germline ends. The germline V gene encodes CDR1 DFQATT and CDR2 SNEGSKA (reference sequence). CDR3 loop: CSASLGGSRYGYTF. CDR3 in DNA: TGCAGTGCTAGTTTAGGCGGCAGCCGCTATGGCTACACCTTC.

The V gene is TRBV5-1, the J gene TRBJ2-7, with 7 bases matching TRBD1. The CDR3 totals 16 residues. Trimming cost V 3 bases and J 5 bases; bases outside gene matches: 14. The germline V gene has CDR1 SGHRS and CDR2 YFSETQ. CDR3 in amino acids: CASSSTRGTAAHEQYF. The CDR3 coding sequence is TGCGCCAGCAGCTCTACGAGGGGGACAGCGGCCCACGAGCAGTACTTC.

The chain has TRBV6-5 and TRBJ1-4; D call uncertain. Germline assignment: CDR1 MNHEY and CDR2 SVGAGI. V was trimmed by 5 bases and J by 7 bases, leaving 8 bases between them. CDR3 length: 12 amino acids. The CDR3 loop is CASSPRSEKLFF. In nucleotides, the CDR3 is TGTGCCAGCAGTCCTAGGAGTGAAAAACTGTTTTTT.

The chain uses TRBV6-5 and TRBJ1-1; D is uncertain. Deletions cut 0 bases from V and 0 bases from J, with 5 bases between. The CDR3 runs 14 residues. Looked up from germline, CDR1 is MNHEY and CDR2 is SVGAGI. CDR3 region: CASSYSQLNTEAFF. The CDR3 nucleotides are TGTGCCAGCAGTTACTCGCAGTTGAACACTGAAGCTTTCTTT.

This chain uses TRBV4-1 with TRBJ1-5; D gene uncertain. Germline loops: CDR1 MGHRA, CDR2 YSYEKL. CDR3 size: 14 residues. Trimming shortened V by 1 base and J by 3 bases, and 7 bases separated the two germline ends. The CDR3 DNA is TGCGCCAGCAGCCAAGCAGGCTACAATCAGCCCCAGCATTTT. Translating gives CASSQAGYNQPQHF.

This chain connects TRBV9 to TRBJ1-1; TRBD1 agrees at 7 bases. This CDR3 spans 16 amino acids. V was clipped by 4 bases and J by 4 bases; unmatched bases: 13. Germline V gene sequence: CDR1 SGDLS, CDR2 YYNGEE. The CDR3 region is CASSPVGGRGTTEAFF. The CDR3 region has the DNA TGTGCCAGCAGCCCCGTGGGGGGCAGGGGGACCACTGAAGCTTTCTTT.

The rearrangement joins TRBV18 to TRBJ1-3; D not certain. The CDR3 consists of 15 residues. V lost 3 bases, J lost 0 bases, and 9 bases lay in between. Germline V CDR1 and CDR2: KGHSH, LQKENI. CDR3 sequence reads: CASSPQSGSGNTIYF. CDR3 sequence (DNA): TGTGCCAGCTCACCCCAATCGGGCTCTGGAAACACCATATATTTT.

The chain links TRBV11-2 to TRBJ2-2; 7 bases map to TRBD2. V shed 5 bases and J 6 bases; nucleotides not matched to a gene: 12. This CDR3 comprises 16 residues. Germline V gives CDR1 SGHAT, CDR2 FQNNGV. CDR3 protein: CASSTGERGVAGELFF. In DNA form, the CDR3 reads TGTGCCAGCAGCACAGGAGAACGGGGGGTCGCCGGGGAGCTGTTTTTT.

The chain couples TRBV28 to TRBJ1-5; maybe TRBD1 (5 bases). Germline assignment: CDR1 MDHEN and CDR2 SYDVKM. The V end lost 9 bases, the J end lost 2 bases, and 17 bases lay between the germline ends. The CDR3 loop spans 15 amino acids. CDR3 in amino acids: CASLGGGMGNQPQHF. The CDR3, as DNA: TGTGCCAGTCTTGGGGGGGGGATGGGCAATCAGCCCCAGCATTTT.

This clone was counted a few times. This chain connects TRBV5-1 to TRBJ1-5; 8 positions agree with TRBD1. Trimming removed 4 bases from V and 0 bases from J; junction bases left unmatched: 9. The CDR3 totals 17 residues. The germline V gene encodes CDR1 SGHRS and CDR2 YFSETQ. Here the CDR3 DNA reads TGCGCCAGCAGCCTCGGACAGGGAGGAAATAGCAATCAGCCCCAGCATTTT. Amino acid sequence: CASSLGQGGNSNQPQHF. The full variable domain, in which reference TRBV5-1 and TRBJ1-5 provide the parts outside the CDR3, is KAGVTQTPRYLIKTRGQQVTLSCSPISGHRSVSWYQQTPGQGLQFLFEYFSETQRNKGNFPGRFSGRQFSNSRSEMNVSTLELGDSALYLCASSLGQGGNSNQPQHFGDGTRLSIL.